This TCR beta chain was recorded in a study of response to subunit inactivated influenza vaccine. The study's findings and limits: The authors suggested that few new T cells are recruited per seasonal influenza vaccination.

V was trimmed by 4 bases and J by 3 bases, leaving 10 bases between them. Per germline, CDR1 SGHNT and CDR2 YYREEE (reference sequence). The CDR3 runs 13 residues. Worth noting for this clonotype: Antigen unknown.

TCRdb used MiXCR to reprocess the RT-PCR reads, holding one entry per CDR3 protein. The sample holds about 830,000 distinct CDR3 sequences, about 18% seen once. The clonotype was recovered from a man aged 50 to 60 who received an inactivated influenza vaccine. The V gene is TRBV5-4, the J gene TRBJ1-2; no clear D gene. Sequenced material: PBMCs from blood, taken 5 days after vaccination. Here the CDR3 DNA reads TGTGCCAGCAGCGCCGACTTTGACTATGGCTACACCTTC. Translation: CASSADFDYGYTF.